This passage covers 22 T cell receptor beta chains from one sample sequenced in a study of T-cell memory formation after mild COVID-19. TCRdb passed the 5' RACE reads through MiXCR, listing each CDR3 protein once. The repertoire holds 250,000 to 400,000 distinct CDR3 sequences, 14% seen once, with roughly 23% in the top ten. The sample consisted of PBMCs or a T cell subset sorted from them (not recorded which). These receptors were collected from a man aged 18 to 35 who had mild COVID-19 (a few samples of this study predate the infection). Cell type and time point are not known.

There are a few counts of this clonotype. The chain uses TRBV5-1 and TRBJ2-1; D possibly corresponds to TRBD1 (7 bases). The length of the CDR3 is 15 residues. CDR1 and CDR2 (germline): SGHRS, YFSETQ. The V gene lost 1 base and the J gene lost 6 bases, with 14 bases spanning the gap. This CDR3 is CASSLTGAGGNEQFF. CDR3 DNA sequence: TGCGCCAGCAGCTTGACAGGGGCCGGGGGCAATGAGCAGTTCTTC.

V usage is TRBV18 and J usage is TRBJ2-7, with TRBD2 matching over 11 bases. Germline CDR1 reads KGHSH; CDR2 reads LQKENI. The CDR3 contains 15 residues. V lost 6 bases, J lost 3 bases, and 7 bases stayed unmatched. The CDR3 reads CASSPTSGAVYEQYF. The CDR3 DNA follows: TGTGCCAGCTCCCCGACTAGCGGGGCGGTCTACGAGCAGTACTTC.

The chain is built from TRBV5-6 and TRBJ1-6; no firm D call. This CDR3 spans 17 amino acids. Deletions cut 1 base from V and 0 bases from J, with 11 bases between. The germline gives CDR1 SGHDT, CDR2 YYEEEE. CDR3 DNA sequence: TGTGCCAGCAGCTTGATGGCAGCCCGCTCCTATAATTCACCCCTCCACTTT. It translates to CASSLMAARSYNSPLHF.

This clonotype showed up just a few times. The genes are TRBV11-2 and TRBJ2-1; D uncertain. From germline, CDR1 is SGHAT and CDR2 FQNNGV. V was shortened by 1 base and J by 4 bases, with 20 bases between the two germline ends. The CDR3 contains 18 residues. CDR3 in DNA: TGTGCCAGCAGCTTAGTAGGGTCGCCTAAGTTCCCGTACAATGAGCAGTTCTTC. Encoded protein: CASSLVGSPKFPYNEQFF. Filled out from reference TRBV11-2 and TRBJ2-1, the complete variable domain reads EAGVAQSPRYKIIEKRQSVAFWCNPISGHATLYWYQQILGQGPKLLIQFQNNGVVDDSQLPKDRFSAERLKGVDSTLKIQPAKLEDSAVYLCASSLVGSPKFPYNEQFFGPGTRLTVL.

In this sample, this clonotype turned up a few times. This rearrangement joins TRBV7-2 to TRBJ2-7; the match to TRBD2 covers 13 bases. The CDR3 has 17 amino acids. J was trimmed by 2 bases and V by 2 bases; bases with no gene match: 6. The V gene's germline CDR1 is SGHTA and CDR2 FQGNSA. In nucleotides, the CDR3 is TGTGCCAGCAGCTTACGGGACACTAGCGGGGGGGCCTACGAGCAGTACTTC. Translating gives CASSLRDTSGGAYEQYF.

This clonotype was recorded a few times. The chain carries TRBV4-3 and TRBJ1-5; D call uncertain. Trimming left V 0 bases short and J 7 bases short, with 13 bases between. There are 15 residues in the CDR3. Looked up from germline, CDR1 is LGHNA and CDR2 is YSLEER. The CDR3 bases are TGCGCCAGCAGCCAAGATAGGTCTGAGAGGCAGCCCCAGCATTTT. Protein sequence: CASSQDRSERQPQHF.

The rearrangement uses TRBV12-3 or TRBV12-4 and TRBJ2-1, with TRBD1 as a possible D gene (6 bases). The CDR3 extends over 14 amino acids. The germline V and J ends were trimmed by 3 bases and 9 bases, with 15 bases remaining between them. The CDR3 protein is CASSFPLQGPEQFF. The CDR3 DNA sequence: TGTGCCAGCAGTTTCCCCCTGCAGGGGCCTGAGCAGTTCTTC.

This chain uses TRBV16 with TRBJ1-2, with 9 nucleotides matching TRBD1. Germline loops: CDR1 KGHSY, CDR2 FQNENV. Germline trimming cut 1 base from V and 3 bases from J; bases unmatched to any gene: 15. The CDR3 runs 19 residues. In DNA form, the CDR3 reads TGTGCCAGCAGCCAATTTGGAAAGGGACAGGGCGCTATTGACTATGGCTACACCTTC. Its protein is CASSQFGKGQGAIDYGYTF. The full variable domain, in which reference TRBV16 and TRBJ1-2 provide the parts outside the CDR3, is GEEVAQTPKHLVRGEGQKAKLYCAPIKGHSYVFWYQQVLKNEFKFLISFQNENVFDETGMPKERFSAKCLPNSPCSLEIQATKLEDSAVYFCASSQFGKGQGAIDYGYTFGSGTRLTVV.

This chain uses TRBV12-3 or TRBV12-4 with TRBJ2-6; D is undetermined. V lost 2 bases and J 0 bases, leaving 5 bases between the germline ends. CDR3 length: 15 amino acids. This CDR3 reads CASSLFSSGANVLTF. The CDR3 coding sequence is TGTGCCAGCAGTTTATTTAGCTCTGGGGCCAACGTCCTGACTTTC.

This clonotype was counted a few times. The V call is TRBV12-3 or TRBV12-4, the J call TRBJ2-5, with D uncertain. The CDR3 runs to 13 residues. The V and J ends lost 6 bases and 3 bases respectively, with 11 bases between them. CDR3 coding DNA: TGTGCCAGCAGCACCGTGGGTGAAGAGACCCAGTACTTC. This translates into CASSTVGEETQYF.

The CDR3 sequence is CASSTWTNEQYF. CDR3 bases: TGTGCCAGCAGCACTTGGACAAACGAGCAGTACTTC. This chain uses TRBV11-2 with TRBJ2-7, with D maybe TRBD1 (5 bases). The length of the CDR3 is 12 residues. Trimming removed 5 bases from V and 5 bases from J, with 10 bases in between. Germline V gene data show CDR1 as SGHAT and CDR2 as FQNNGV.

CDR3 nucleotides: TGTGCCAGCAGCCCCCTAAGCGGGGGTGTCTACGAGCAGTACGTC. This sequence encodes CASSPLSGGVYEQYV. The rearrangement joins TRBV6-2 or TRBV6-3 to TRBJ2-7; the match to TRBD2 covers 8 bases. From germline, CDR1 is MNHEY and CDR2 SVGEGT. CDR3 length: 15 residues. J lost 3 bases, V lost 6 bases, and 10 bases had no gene match.

This clonotype appeared a few times. DNA of the CDR3: TGCGCCAGCAGCTTGAGATTGCGGCTAGCGGAGGTGAACACCGGGGAGCTGTTTTTT. It specifies CASSLRLRLAEVNTGELFF. The V and J genes are TRBV5-1 and TRBJ2-2; 7 positions match TRBD2. V gave up 1 base and J gave up 1 base; unmatched junction bases: 13. CDR3 length: 19 amino acids. CDR1 is SGHRS, CDR2 YFSETQ, per germline.

The genes are TRBV24-1 and TRBJ2-6; the D gene is possibly TRBD1 (6 bases). The CDR3 runs 16 residues. CDR1 is KGHDR, CDR2 SFDVKD, per germline. V lost 3 bases to trimming and J lost 0 bases, with 8 bases between them. DNA for the CDR3: TGTGCCACCAGTGATCGACAGGACTCTGGGGCCAACGTCCTGACTTTC. It translates to CATSDRQDSGANVLTF.

V and J are TRBV4-3 and TRBJ2-3; possibly TRBD1 or TRBD2 for D (6 bases each). V was shortened by 0 bases and J by 4 bases, with 14 bases between the two germline ends. The CDR3 contains 16 residues. The germline gives CDR1 LGHNA, CDR2 YSLEER. The CDR3 here is CASSQDPGASSDTQYF. For the CDR3, the DNA is TGCGCCAGCAGCCAAGACCCGGGGGCTAGCTCAGATACGCAGTATTTT.

The chain employs TRBV9 and TRBJ2-7; possible D gene TRBD2, 6 bases. The CDR3 has 15 amino acids. V dropped 0 bases and J dropped 0 bases, with 10 bases sitting between them. Germline CDR1 SGDLS, CDR2 YYNGEE. The CDR3 sequence: CASSVEVGGSYEQYF. CDR3 DNA: TGTGCCAGCAGCGTAGAGGTGGGGGGCTCCTACGAGCAGTACTTC.

The rearrangement links TRBV7-2 to TRBJ2-5; D unclear. CDR3 size: 13 residues. Germline loops: CDR1 SGHTA, CDR2 FQGNSA. Trimming took off 3 bases at V and 6 bases at J, with 11 bases between the two ends. CDR3 in amino acids: CASSLGIGKTQYF. In DNA, the CDR3 is TGTGCCAGCAGCTTGGGTATAGGGAAGACCCAGTACTTC.

This clonotype has just a few counts. The chain joins TRBV5-5 to TRBJ2-3, with 13 nucleotides matching TRBD2. The CDR3 is 15 amino acids. Trimming at V came to 3 bases and at J to 4 bases, leaving 2 bases not matched to a gene. CDR1 is SGHKS, CDR2 YYEKEE, per germline (reference sequence). The CDR3: CASSSGTSGADTQYF. Written as DNA, the CDR3 is TGTGCCAGCAGCTCCGGGACTAGCGGGGCAGATACGCAGTATTTT.

This clonotype was picked up a small number of times. The chain recombines TRBV5-1 with TRBJ2-5; 13 nucleotides align to TRBD2. The CDR3 spans 16 residues. Germline assignment: CDR1 SGHRS and CDR2 YFSETQ. The J segment lost 4 bases and the V segment lost 4 bases, leaving 7 bases of the junction unmatched. CDR3 amino acids: CASSLETSGGSETQYF. CDR3 nucleotides: TGCGCCAGCAGCCTCGAGACTAGCGGGGGGTCAGAGACCCAGTACTTC. The full variable domain, in which reference TRBV5-1 and TRBJ2-5 provide the parts outside the CDR3, is KAGVTQTPRYLIKTRGQQVTLSCSPISGHRSVSWYQQTPGQGLQFLFEYFSETQRNKGNFPGRFSGRQFSNSRSEMNVSTLELGDSALYLCASSLETSGGSETQYFGPGTRLLVL.

This clonotype was seen a single time. CDR3 amino acids: CASSRRRATEAFF. CDR3 nucleotide sequence: TGTGCCAGTAGTAGGCGACGGGCGACTGAAGCTTTCTTT. The chain has TRBV19 and TRBJ1-1; no definite D call. The germline gives CDR1 LNHDA, CDR2 SQIVND (reference sequence). V was pared by 4 bases and J by 5 bases, with 11 bases between. This CDR3 has 13 amino acids.

This clonotype was seen repeatedly, ten times or more. The gene calls are TRBV7-2 and TRBJ2-5; 12 bases are a match to TRBD2. This CDR3 contains 14 residues. Germline loops: CDR1 SGHTA, CDR2 FQGNSA. V gave up 4 bases and J gave up 5 bases; unmatched junction bases: 2. The CDR3 region has the DNA TGTGCCAGCAGCTCTGGACTAGCGGGGGAGACCCAGTACTTC. Residues: CASSSGLAGETQYF.

This clonotype was recorded a few times. The V call is TRBV15, the J call TRBJ2-7; the match to TRBD1 covers 10 bases. The germline CDR1 and CDR2 sequences are LNHNV and YYDKDF (reference sequence). The ends lost 5 bases at V and 5 bases at J; junction bases unmatched: 6. CDR3 length: 14 residues. CDR3 nucleotides: TGTGCCACCAGCGTAAGGGACAGGGGCCACGAGCAGTACTTC. Amino acid sequence: CATSVRDRGHEQYF.